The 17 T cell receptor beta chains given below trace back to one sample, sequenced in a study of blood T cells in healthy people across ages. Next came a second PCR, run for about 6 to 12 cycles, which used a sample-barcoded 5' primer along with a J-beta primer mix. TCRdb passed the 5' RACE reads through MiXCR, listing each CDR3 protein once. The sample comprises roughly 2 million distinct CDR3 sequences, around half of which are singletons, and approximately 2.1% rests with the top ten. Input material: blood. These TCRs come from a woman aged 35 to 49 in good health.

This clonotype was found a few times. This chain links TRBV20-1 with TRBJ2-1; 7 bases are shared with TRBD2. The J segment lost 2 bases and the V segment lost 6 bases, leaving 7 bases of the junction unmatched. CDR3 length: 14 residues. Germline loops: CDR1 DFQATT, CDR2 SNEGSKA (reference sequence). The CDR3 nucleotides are TGCAGTGCCCCGGGACTACCGACCTACAATGAGCAGTTCTTC. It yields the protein CSAPGLPTYNEQFF.

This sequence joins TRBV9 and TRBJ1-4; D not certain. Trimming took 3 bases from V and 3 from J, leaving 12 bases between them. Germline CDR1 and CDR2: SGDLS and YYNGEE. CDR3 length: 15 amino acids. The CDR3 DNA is TGTGCCAGCAGCGCTGGGGTTTCGGCTAATGAAAAACTGTTTTTT. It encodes CASSAGVSANEKLFF.

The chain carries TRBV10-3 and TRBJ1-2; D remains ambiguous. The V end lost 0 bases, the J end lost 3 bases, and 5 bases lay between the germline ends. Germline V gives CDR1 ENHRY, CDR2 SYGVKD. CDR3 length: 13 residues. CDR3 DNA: TGTGCCATCAGTGAGTCTCCCTACTATGGCTACACCTTC. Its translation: CAISESPYYGYTF.

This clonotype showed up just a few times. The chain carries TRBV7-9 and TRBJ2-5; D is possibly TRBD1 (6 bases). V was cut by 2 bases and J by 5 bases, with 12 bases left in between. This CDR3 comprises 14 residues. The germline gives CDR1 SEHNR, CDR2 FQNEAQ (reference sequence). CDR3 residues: CASSLMSRGETQYF. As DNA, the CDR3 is TGTGCCAGCAGCTTAATGTCCAGGGGTGAGACCCAGTACTTC.

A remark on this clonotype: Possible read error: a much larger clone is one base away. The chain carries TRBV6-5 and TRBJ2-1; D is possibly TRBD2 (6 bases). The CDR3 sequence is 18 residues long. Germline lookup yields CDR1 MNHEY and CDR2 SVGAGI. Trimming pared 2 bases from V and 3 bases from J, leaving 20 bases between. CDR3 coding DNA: TGTGCCAGCAGTTACGGCGGCCGCACTAGCTCCATCTACAATGAGCAGTTCTTC. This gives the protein CASSYGGRTSSIYNEQFF.

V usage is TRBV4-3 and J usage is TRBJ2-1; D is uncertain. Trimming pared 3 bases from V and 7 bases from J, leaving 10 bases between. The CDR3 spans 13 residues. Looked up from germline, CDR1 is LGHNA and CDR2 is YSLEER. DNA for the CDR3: TGCGCCAGCAGCCACGCGTCCAGAAATGAGCAGTTCTTC. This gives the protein CASSHASRNEQFF.

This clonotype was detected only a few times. Here the CDR3 DNA reads TGTGCCAGCAGTTTTGGGAGGCTAGATCAGCCCCAGCATTTT. It translates to CASSFGRLDQPQHF. This chain connects TRBV12-3 or TRBV12-4 to TRBJ1-5; D is uncertain. The CDR3 sequence is 14 residues long. V dropped 3 bases and J dropped 5 bases, with 11 bases sitting between them.

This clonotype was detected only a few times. In nucleotides, the CDR3 is TGTGCCAGCAGCCAAGCAATAGCGGGGGAGCAGTACTTC. It is translated as CASSQAIAGEQYF. The chain combines TRBV3-1 with TRBJ2-7, with TRBD2 identical over 8 bases. The CDR3 runs to 13 residues. Germline V gene data show CDR1 as LGHDT and CDR2 as YNNKEL (reference sequence). V was pared by 1 base and J by 7 bases, with 3 bases of the junction left unmatched.

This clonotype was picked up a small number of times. The CDR3 loop reads CASSRGRGNSPLHF. The CDR3, as DNA: TGTGCCAGCAGCCGGGGACGGGGTAATTCACCCCTCCACTTT. This rearrangement joins TRBV9 to TRBJ1-6, with a possible D match to TRBD1 (5 bases). V was trimmed by 4 bases and J by 6 bases, leaving 11 bases between them. The CDR3 spans 14 residues. Germline CDR1 SGDLS, CDR2 YYNGEE.

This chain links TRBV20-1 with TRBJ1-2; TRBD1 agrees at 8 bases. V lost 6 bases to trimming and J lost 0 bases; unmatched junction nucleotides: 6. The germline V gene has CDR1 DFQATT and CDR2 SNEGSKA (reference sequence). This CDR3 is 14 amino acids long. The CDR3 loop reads CSASQGGANYGYTF. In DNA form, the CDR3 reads TGCAGTGCCTCACAGGGGGGAGCTAACTATGGCTACACCTTC.

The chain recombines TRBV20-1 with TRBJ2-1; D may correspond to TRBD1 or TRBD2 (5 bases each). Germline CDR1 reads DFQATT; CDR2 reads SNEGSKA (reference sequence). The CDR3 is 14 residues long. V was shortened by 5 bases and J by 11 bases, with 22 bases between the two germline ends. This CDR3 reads CSAPGAVVRSQQFF. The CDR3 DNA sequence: TGCAGTGCTCCCGGGGCAGTAGTGCGTAGTCAGCAGTTCTTC.

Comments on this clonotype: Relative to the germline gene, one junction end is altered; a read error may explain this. CDR3 nucleotide sequence: TGTGCCACTAGCACTCTGGGGGGCCAAAGGACCCAGTACTTC. It yields the protein CATSTLGGQRTQYF. The chain recombines TRBV15 with TRBJ2-7, with D perhaps given as TRBD1 or TRBD2 (6 bases each). The DNA end lines up better with TRBJ2-5; the J call may be wrong. Germline lookup yields CDR1 LNHNV and CDR2 YYDKDF (reference sequence). The CDR3 spans 14 residues.

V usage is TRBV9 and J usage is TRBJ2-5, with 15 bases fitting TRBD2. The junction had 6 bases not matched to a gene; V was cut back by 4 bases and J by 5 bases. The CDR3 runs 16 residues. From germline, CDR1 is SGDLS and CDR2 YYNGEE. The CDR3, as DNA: TGTGCCAGCAGCAAGGGACTAGCGGGGGGTTGGGAGACCCAGTACTTC. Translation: CASSKGLAGGWETQYF. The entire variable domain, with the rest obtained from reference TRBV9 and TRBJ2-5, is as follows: DSGVTQTPKHLITATGQRVTLRCSPRSGDLSVYWYQQSLDQGLQFLIQYYNGEERAKGNILERFSAQQFPDLHSELNLSSLELGDSALYFCASSKGLAGGWETQYFGPGTRLLVL.

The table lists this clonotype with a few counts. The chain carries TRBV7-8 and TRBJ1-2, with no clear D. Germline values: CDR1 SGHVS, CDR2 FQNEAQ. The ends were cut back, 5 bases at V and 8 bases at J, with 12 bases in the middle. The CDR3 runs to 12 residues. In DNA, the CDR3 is TGTGCCAGCAGCCCGGACCAATACGGCTACACCTTC. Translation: CASSPDQYGYTF.

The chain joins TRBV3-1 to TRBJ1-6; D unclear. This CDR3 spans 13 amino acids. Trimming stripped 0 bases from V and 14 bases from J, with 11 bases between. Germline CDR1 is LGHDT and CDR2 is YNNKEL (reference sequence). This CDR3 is CASSQDRGATLHF. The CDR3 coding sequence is TGTGCCAGCAGCCAAGATCGGGGAGCTACCCTCCACTTT.

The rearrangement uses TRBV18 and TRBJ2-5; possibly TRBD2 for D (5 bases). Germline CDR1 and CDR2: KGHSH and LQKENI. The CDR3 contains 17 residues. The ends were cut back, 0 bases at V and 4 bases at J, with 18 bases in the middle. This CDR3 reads CASSPPNNGVYRETQYF. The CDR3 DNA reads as TGTGCCAGCTCACCACCGAACAACGGGGTCTACCGAGAGACCCAGTACTTC.

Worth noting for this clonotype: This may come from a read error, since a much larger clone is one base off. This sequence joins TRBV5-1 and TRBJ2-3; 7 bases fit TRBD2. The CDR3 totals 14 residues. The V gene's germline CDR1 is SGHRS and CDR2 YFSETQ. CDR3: CAGSLGGKVDTQYF. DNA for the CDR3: TGCGCCGGCAGCTTGGGGGGGAAGGTGGATACGCAGTATTTT.